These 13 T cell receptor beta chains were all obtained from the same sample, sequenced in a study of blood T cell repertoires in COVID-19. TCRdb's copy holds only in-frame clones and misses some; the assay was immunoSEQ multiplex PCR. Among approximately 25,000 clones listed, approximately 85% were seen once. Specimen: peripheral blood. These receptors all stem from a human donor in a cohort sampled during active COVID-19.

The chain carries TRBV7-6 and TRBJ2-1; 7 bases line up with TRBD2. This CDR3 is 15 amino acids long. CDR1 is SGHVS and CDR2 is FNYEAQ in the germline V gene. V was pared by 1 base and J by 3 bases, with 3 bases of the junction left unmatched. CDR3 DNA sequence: TGTGCCAGCAGCTTAGAGTGGACTAGCTACAATGAGCAGTTCTTC. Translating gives CASSLEWTSYNEQFF.

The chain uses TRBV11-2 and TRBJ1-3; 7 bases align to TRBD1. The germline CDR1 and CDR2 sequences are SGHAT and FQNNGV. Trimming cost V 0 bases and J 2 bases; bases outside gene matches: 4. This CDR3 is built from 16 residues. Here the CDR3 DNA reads TGTGCCAGCAGCTTAGAATTCACAGGGGCTGGAAACACCATATATTTT. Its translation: CASSLEFTGAGNTIYF.

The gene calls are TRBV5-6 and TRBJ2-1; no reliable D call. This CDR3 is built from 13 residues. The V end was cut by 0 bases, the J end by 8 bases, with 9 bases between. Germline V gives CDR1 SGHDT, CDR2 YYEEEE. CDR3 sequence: CASSLGARHEQFF. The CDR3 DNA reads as TGTGCCAGCAGCTTGGGGGCGCGTCATGAGCAGTTCTTC. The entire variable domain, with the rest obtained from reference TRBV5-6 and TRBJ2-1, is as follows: DAGVTQSPTHLIKTRGQQVTLRCSPKSGHDTVSWYQQALGQGPQFIFQYYEEEERQRGNFPDRFSGHQFPNYSSELNVNALLLGDSALYLCASSLGARHEQFFGPGTRLTVL.

Written as DNA, the CDR3 is TGTGCCAGCAGCCCCGGCTACGAGCAGTACTTC. It yields the protein CASSPGYEQYF. The V and J genes are TRBV12-3 or TRBV12-4 and TRBJ2-7; no clear D. Trimming left V 6 bases short and J 3 bases short, with 6 bases between. The CDR3 is 11 residues long.

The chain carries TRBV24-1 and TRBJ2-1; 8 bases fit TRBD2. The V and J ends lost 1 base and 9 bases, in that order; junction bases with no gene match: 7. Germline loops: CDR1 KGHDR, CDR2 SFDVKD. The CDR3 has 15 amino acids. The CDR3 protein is CATSDLAGVVVEQFF. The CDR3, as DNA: TGTGCCACCAGTGATTTAGCGGGAGTGGTGGTTGAGCAGTTCTTC.

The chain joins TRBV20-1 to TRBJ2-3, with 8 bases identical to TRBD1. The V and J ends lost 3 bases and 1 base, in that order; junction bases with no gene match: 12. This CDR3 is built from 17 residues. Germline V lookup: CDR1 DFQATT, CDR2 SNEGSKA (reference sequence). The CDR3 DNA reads TGCAGTGCTAGTATCCTTGACAGGGGATTCGGCACAGATACGCAGTATTTT. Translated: CSASILDRGFGTDTQYF.

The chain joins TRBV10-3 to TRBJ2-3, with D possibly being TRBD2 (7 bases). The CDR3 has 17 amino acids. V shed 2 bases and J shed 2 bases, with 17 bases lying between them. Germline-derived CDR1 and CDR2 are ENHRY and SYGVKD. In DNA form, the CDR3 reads TGTGCCATCAGTGAGGGGGGGGGCTGGCGTCCCACAGATACGCAGTATTTT. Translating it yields CAISEGGGWRPTDTQYF.

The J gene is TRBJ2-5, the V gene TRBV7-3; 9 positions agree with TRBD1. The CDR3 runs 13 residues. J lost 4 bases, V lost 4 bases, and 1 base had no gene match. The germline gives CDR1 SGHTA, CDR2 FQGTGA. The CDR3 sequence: CASSSDRGETQYF. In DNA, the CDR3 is TGTGCCAGCAGCTCGGACAGGGGAGAGACCCAGTACTTC.

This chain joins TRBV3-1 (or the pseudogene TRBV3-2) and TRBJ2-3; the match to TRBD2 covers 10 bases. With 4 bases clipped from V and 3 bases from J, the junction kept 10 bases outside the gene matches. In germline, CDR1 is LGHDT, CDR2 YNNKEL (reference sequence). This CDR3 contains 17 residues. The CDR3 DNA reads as TGTGCCAGCAGCCGAGCAGCAGAGCGGGGGGGGACAGATACGCAGTATTTT. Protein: CASSRAAERGGTDTQYF.

CDR3 in amino acids: CASSTGLAGYEQYF. The CDR3 DNA reads TGTGCCAGCAGTACCGGACTAGCGGGTTACGAGCAGTACTTC. The chain couples TRBV27 to TRBJ2-7; 11 bases are a match to TRBD2. Germline CDR1 reads MNHEY; CDR2 reads SMNVEV (reference sequence). The CDR3 loop spans 14 amino acids. V shed 5 bases, J shed 4 bases, and the junction held 4 bases outside the gene matches.

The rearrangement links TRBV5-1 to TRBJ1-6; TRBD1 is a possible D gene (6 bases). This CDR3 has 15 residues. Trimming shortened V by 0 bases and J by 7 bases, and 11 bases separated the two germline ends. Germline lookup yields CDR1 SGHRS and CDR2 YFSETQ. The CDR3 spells CASSLDRVENSPLHF. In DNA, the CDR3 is TGCGCCAGCAGCTTGGACAGGGTCGAAAATTCACCCCTCCACTTT.

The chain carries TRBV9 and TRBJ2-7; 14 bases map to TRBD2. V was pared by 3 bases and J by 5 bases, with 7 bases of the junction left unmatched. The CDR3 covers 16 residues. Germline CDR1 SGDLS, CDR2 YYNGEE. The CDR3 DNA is TGTGCCAGCAGCGACTCCGTGGGACTAGCGGGAGACGAGCAGTACTTC. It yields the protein CASSDSVGLAGDEQYF.

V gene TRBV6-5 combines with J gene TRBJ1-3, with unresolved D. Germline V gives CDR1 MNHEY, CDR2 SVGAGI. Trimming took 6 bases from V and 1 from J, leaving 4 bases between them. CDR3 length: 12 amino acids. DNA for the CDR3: TGTGCCAGCAGGAGTTCTGGAAACACCATATATTTT. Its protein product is CASRSSGNTIYF.